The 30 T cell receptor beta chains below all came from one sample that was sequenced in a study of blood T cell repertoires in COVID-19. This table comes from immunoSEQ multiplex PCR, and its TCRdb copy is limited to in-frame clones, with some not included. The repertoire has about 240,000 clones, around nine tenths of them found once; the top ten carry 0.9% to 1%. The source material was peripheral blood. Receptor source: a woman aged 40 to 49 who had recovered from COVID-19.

This CDR3 is CASSTGRGRSYEQYF. The CDR3 DNA reads as TGTGCCAGCAGCACCGGCCGCGGGCGCTCCTACGAGCAGTACTTC. The chain carries TRBV7-9 and TRBJ2-7; tentative D call: TRBD2 (5 bases). In germline, CDR1 is SEHNR, CDR2 FQNEAQ (reference sequence). CDR3 length equals 15 residues. Trimming removed 5 bases from V and 0 bases from J, with 14 bases in between.

In DNA, the CDR3 is TGCAGTGCTAGTGGTGGGAGGGCCGAAGATACGCAGTATTTT. Translation: CSASGGRAEDTQYF. The chain combines TRBV20-1 with TRBJ2-3; 7 positions agree with TRBD2. The length of the CDR3 is 14 residues. The trim removed 3 bases at V and 5 bases at J, leaving 8 bases unmatched. The germline CDR1 and CDR2 sequences are DFQATT and SNEGSKA (reference sequence).

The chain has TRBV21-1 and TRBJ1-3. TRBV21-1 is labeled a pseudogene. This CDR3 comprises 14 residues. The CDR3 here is CASAPDSSGNTIYF. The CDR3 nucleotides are TGTGCCAGCGCACCCGATAGCTCTGGAAACACCATATATTTT.

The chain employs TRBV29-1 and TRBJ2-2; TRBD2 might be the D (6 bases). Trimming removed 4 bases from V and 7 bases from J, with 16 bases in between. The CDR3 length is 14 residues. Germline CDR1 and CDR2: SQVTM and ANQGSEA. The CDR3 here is CSVGQTARGGELFF. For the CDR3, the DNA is TGCAGCGTTGGCCAAACAGCGCGGGGCGGGGAGCTGTTTTTT.

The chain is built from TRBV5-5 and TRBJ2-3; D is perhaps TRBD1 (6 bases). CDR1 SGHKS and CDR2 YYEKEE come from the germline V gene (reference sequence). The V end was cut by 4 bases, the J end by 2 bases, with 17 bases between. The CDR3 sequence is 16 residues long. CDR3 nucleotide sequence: TGTGCCAGCAGCCCACCCCTCCGGGACACCACAGATACGCAGTATTTT. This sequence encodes CASSPPLRDTTDTQYF. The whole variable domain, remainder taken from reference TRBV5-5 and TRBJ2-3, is DAGVTQSPTHLIKTRGQQVTLRCSPISGHKSVSWYQQVLGQGPQFIFQYYEKEERGRGNFPDRFSARQFPNYSSELNVNALLLGDSALYLCASSPPLRDTTDTQYFGPGTRLTVL.

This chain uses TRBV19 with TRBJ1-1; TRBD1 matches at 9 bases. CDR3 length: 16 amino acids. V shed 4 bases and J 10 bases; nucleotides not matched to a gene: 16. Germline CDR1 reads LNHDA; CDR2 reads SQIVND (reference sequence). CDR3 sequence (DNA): TGTGCCAGTAGTACCGGACAGGGGACGTCCCCCATCGGAGCTTTCTTT. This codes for CASSTGQGTSPIGAFF.

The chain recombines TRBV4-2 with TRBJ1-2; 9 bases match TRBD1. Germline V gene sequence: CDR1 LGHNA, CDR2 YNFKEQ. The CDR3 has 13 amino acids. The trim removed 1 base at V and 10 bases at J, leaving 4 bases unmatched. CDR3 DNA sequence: TGTGCCAGCAGCCAAGGGGACAGGGCGGACTACACCTTC. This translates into CASSQGDRADYTF.

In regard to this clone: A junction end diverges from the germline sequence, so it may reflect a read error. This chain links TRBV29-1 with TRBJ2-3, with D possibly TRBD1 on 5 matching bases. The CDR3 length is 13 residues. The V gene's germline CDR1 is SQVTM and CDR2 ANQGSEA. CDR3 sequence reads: CSARRQHTDTQYF. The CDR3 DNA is TGCAGCGCTCGCCGACAGCACACAGATACACAGTATTTT.

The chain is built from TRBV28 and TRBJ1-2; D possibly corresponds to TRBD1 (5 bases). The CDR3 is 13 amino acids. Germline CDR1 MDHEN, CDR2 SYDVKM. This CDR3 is CGTDSTLGRGYTF. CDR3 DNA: TGTGGAACCGACAGTACCCTGGGTCGTGGCTACACCTTC.

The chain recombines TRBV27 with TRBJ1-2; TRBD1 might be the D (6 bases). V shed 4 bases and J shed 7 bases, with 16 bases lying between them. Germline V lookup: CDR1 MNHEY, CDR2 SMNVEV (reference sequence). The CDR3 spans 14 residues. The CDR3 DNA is TGTGCCAGCAGTTATGGGCAGGGGATTGGTGGCTACACCTTC. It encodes CASSYGQGIGGYTF.

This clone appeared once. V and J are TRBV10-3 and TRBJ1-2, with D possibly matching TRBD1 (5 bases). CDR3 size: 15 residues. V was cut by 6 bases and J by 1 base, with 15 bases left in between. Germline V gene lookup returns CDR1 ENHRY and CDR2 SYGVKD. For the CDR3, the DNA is TGTGCCATCAGATCGACGACAGCCGATAACTATGGCTACACCTTC. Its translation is CAIRSTTADNYGYTF.

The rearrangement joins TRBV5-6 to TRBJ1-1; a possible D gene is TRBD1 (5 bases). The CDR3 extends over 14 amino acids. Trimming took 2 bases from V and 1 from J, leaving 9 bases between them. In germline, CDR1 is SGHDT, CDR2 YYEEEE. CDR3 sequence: CASSFQGRNTEAFF. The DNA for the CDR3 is TGTGCCAGCAGCTTCCAGGGTCGGAACACTGAAGCTTTCTTT.

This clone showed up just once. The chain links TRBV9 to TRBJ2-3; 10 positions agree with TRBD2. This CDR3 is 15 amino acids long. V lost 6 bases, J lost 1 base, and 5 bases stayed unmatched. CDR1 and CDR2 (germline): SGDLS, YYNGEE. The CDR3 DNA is TGTGCCAGCACCGTGCTAGCGGGAGGCACAGATACGCAGTATTTT. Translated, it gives CASTVLAGGTDTQYF.

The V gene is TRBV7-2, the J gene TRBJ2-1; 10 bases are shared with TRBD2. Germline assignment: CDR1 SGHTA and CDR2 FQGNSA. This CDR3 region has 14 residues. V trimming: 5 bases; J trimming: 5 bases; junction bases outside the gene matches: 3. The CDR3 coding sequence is TGTGCCAGCAGCCCTAGCGGGAGCCACAATGAGCAGTTCTTC. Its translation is CASSPSGSHNEQFF.

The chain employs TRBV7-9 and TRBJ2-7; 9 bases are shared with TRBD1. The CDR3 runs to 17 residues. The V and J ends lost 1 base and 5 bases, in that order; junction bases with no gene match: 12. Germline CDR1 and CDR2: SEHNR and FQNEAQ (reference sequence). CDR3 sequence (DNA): TGTGCCAGCAGCTTAGGGGGAGGGGGACAGGGTGCCCACGAGCAGTACTTC. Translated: CASSLGGGGQGAHEQYF.

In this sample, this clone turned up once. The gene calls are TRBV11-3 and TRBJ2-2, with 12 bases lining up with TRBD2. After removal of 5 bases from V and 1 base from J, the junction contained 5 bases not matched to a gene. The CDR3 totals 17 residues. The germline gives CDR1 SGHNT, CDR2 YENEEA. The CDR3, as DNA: TGTGCCAGCAGCATTCGGACTAGCGGGGTGAACACCGGGGAGCTGTTTTTT. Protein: CASSIRTSGVNTGELFF.

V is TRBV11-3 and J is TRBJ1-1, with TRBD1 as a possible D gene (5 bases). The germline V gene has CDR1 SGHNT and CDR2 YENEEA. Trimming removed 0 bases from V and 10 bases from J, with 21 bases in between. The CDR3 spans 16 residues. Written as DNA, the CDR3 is TGTGCCAGCAGCTTAGAAGGGGCCAGGGAGGGTTTTGGAGCTTTCTTT. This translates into CASSLEGAREGFGAFF.

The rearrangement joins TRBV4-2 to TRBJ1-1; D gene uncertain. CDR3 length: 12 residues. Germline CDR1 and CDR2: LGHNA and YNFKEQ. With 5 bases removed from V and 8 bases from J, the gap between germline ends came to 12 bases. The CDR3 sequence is CASSYSYSEAFF. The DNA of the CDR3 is TGTGCCAGCAGCTACTCTTACAGCGAAGCTTTCTTT.

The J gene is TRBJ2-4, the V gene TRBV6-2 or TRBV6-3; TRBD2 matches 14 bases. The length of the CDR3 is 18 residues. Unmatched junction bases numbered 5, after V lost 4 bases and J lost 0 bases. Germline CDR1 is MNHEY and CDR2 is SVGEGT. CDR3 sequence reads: CASSSTSGRAGAKNIQYF. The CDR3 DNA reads TGTGCCAGCAGTTCGACTAGCGGGAGGGCCGGAGCCAAAAACATTCAGTACTTC.

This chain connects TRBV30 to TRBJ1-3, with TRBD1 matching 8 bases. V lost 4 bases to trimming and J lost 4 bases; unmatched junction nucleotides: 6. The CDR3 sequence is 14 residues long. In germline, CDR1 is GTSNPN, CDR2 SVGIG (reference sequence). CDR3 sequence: CAWTLRGLGNTIYF. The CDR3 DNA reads TGTGCCTGGACCCTCAGGGGGCTCGGAAACACCATATATTTT. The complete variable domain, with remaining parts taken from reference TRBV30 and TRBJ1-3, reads SQTIHQWPATLVQPVGSPLSLECTVEGTSNPNLYWYRQAAGRGLQLLFYSVGIGQISSEVPQNLSASRPQDRQFILSSKKLLLSDSGFYLCAWTLRGLGNTIYFGEGSWLTVV.

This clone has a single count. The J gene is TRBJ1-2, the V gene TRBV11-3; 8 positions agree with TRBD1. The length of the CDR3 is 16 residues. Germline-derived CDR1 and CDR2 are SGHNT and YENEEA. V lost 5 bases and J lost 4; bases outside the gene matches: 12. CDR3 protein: CASSPWTGKTIYGYTF. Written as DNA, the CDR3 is TGTGCCAGCAGCCCCTGGACAGGGAAAACCATCTATGGCTACACCTTC. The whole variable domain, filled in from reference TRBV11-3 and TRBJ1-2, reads EAGVVQSPRYKIIEKKQPVAFWCNPISGHNTLYWYLQNLGQGPELLIRYENEEAVDDSQLPKDRFSAERLKGVDSTLKIQPAELGDSAVYLCASSPWTGKTIYGYTFGSGTRLTVV.

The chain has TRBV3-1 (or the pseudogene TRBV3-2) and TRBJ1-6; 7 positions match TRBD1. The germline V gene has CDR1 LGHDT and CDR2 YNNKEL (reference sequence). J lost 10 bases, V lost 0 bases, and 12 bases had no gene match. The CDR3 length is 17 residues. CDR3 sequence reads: CASSQEPGTASRSPLHF. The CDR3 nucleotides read TGTGCCAGCAGCCAAGAGCCCGGGACAGCGTCTCGATCACCCCTCCACTTT.

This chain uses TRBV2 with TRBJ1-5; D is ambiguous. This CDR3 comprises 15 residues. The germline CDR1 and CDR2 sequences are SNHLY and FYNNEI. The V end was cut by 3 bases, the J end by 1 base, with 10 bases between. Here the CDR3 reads CASSDRGSSNQPQHF. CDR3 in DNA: TGTGCCAGCAGTGACAGAGGGTCCAGCAATCAGCCCCAGCATTTT.

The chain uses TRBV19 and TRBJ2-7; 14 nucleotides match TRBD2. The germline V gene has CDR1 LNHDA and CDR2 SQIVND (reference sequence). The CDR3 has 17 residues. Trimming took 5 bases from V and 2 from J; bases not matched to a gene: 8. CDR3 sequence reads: CASSSGTSGSTPYEQYF. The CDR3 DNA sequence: TGTGCCAGTAGTTCGGGGACTAGCGGGAGTACCCCCTACGAGCAGTACTTC.

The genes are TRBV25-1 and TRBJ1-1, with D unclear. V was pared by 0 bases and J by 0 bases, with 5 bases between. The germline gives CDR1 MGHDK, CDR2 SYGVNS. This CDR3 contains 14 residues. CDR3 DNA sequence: TGTGCCAGCAGTGAATATAAAATGAACACTGAAGCTTTCTTT. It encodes CASSEYKMNTEAFF.

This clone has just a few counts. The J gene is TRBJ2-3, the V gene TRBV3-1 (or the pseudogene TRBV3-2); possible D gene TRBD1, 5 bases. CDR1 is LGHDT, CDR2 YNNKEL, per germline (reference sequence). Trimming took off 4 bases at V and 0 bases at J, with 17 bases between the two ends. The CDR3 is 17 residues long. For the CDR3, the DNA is TGTGCCAGCAGCCCGCCCCAGACAGAACCTAGCACAGATACGCAGTATTTT. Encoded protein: CASSPPQTEPSTDTQYF.

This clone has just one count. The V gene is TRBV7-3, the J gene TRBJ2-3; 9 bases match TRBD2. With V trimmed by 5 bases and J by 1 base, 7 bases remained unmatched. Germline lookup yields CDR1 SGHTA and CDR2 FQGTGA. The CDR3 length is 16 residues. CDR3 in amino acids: CASSPSIAGGTDTQYF. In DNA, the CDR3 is TGTGCCAGCAGCCCCTCGATAGCGGGGGGCACAGATACGCAGTATTTT.

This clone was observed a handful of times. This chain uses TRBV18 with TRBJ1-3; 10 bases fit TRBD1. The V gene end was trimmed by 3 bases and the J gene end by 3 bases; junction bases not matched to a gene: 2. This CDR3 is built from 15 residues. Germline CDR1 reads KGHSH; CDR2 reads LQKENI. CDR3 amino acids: CASSPDRGHGNTIYF. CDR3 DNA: TGTGCCAGCTCACCCGACAGGGGGCATGGAAACACCATATATTTT.

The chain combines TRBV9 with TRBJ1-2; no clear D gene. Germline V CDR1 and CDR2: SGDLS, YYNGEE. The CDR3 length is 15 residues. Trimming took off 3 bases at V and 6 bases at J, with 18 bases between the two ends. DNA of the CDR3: TGTGCCAGCAGCGGCGGACTCCTTTGGGCGGATGGCTACACCTTC. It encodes CASSGGLLWADGYTF.

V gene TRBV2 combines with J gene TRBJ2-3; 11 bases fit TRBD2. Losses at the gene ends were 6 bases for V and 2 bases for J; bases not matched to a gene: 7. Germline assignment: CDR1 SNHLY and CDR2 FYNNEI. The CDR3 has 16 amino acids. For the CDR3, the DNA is TGTGCCAGCAGAGCACTAGCGGGAGCCTCCACAGATACGCAGTATTTT. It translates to CASRALAGASTDTQYF.